Described below is a single T cell receptor beta chain sequence and its context. This sample was included in a study of T-cell memory formation after mild COVID-19. The CDR3 covers 16 residues. The germline V gene encodes CDR1 SNHLY and CDR2 FYNNEI. Deletions cut 4 bases from V and 4 bases from J, with 17 bases between. MiXCR, run by TCRdb on the 5' RACE reads, gives a single entry per CDR3 protein. This table holds hundreds of thousands of distinct CDR3 sequences, over 20% found once. This TCR came from an adult woman who had mild COVID-19 (a few samples of this study predate the infection). Cell type and time point are not known. Sequencing was done on a sample of PBMCs or a T cell subset sorted from them (not recorded which). The V call is TRBV2, the J call TRBJ1-5; no clear D. As DNA, the CDR3 is TGTGCCAGCAGTGTGGCAGGTTGGAGTTCGAATCAGCCCCAGCATTTT. It codes for CASSVAGWSSNQPQHF.